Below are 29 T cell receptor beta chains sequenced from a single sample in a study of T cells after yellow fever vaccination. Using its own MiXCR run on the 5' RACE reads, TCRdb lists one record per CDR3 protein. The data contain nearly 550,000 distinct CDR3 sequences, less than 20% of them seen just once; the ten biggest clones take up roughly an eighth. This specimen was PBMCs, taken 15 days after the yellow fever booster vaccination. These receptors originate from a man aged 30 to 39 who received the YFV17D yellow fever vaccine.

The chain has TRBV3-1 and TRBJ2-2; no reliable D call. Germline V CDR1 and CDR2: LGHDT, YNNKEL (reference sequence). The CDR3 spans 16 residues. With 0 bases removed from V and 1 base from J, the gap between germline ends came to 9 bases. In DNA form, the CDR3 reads TGTGCCAGCAGCCAAGATCGGGTGGGGAACACCGGGGAGCTGTTTTTT. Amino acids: CASSQDRVGNTGELFF.

Here the CDR3 reads CSARGDRLAGDYNEQFF. Here the CDR3 DNA reads TGCAGTGCTAGGGGGGATAGACTAGCGGGAGACTACAATGAGCAGTTCTTC. V and J are TRBV20-1 and TRBJ2-1, with 12 bases fitting TRBD2. Per germline, CDR1 DFQATT and CDR2 SNEGSKA (reference sequence). V trimming: 3 bases; J trimming: 3 bases; junction bases outside the gene matches: 9. The length of the CDR3 is 17 residues.

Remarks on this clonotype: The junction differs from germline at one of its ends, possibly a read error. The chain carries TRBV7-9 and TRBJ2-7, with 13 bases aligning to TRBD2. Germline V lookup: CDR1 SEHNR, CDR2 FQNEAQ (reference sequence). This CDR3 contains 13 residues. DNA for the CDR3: TGTGCCAGCAGCTCCCTAGGGACTAGCGGGAAGAACTTC. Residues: CASSSLGTSGKNF.

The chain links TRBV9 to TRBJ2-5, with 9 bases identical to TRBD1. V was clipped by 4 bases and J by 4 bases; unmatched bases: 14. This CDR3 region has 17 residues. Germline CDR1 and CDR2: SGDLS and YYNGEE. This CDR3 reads CASSKAPETGGTETQYF. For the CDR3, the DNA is TGTGCCAGCAGCAAAGCTCCCGAGACAGGGGGAACAGAGACCCAGTACTTC.

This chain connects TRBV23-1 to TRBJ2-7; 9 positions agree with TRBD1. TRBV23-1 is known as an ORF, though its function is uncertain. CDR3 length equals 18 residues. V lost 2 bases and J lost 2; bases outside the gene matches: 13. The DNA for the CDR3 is TGCGCCAGCAGTCAACTACCTTTTGGGACAGGGAATCCCTACGAGCAGTACTTC. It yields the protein CASSQLPFGTGNPYEQYF.

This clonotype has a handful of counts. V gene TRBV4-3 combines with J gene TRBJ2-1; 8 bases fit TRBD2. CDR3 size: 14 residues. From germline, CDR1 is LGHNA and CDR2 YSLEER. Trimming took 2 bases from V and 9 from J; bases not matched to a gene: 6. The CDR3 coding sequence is TGCGCCAGCAGCCAACTTGGACTAGCCGGTGAGCAGTTCTTC. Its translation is CASSQLGLAGEQFF.

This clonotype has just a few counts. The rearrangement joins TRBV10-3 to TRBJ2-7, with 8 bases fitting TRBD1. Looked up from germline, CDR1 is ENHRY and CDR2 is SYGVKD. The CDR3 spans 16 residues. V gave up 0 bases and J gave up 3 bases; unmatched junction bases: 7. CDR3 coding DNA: TGTGCCATCAGTGAGTCTCCTCCCGGACAGGGCTACGAGCAGTACTTC. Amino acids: CAISESPPGQGYEQYF.

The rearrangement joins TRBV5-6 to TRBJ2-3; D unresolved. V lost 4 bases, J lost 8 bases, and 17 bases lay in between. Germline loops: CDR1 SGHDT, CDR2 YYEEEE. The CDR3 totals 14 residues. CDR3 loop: CASSPGLVGGTQYF. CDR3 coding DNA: TGTGCCAGCAGCCCCGGGTTGGTAGGCGGTACGCAGTATTTT. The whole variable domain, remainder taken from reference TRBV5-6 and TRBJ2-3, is DAGVTQSPTHLIKTRGQQVTLRCSPKSGHDTVSWYQQALGQGPQFIFQYYEEEERQRGNFPDRFSGHQFPNYSSELNVNALLLGDSALYLCASSPGLVGGTQYFGPGTRLTVL.

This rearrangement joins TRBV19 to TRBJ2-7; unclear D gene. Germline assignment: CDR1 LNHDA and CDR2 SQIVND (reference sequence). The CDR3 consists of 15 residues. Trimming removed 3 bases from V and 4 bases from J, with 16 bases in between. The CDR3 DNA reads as TGTGCCAGTAGTATCTCCGTGGGCGGCTTTTACGAGCAGTACTTC. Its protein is CASSISVGGFYEQYF.

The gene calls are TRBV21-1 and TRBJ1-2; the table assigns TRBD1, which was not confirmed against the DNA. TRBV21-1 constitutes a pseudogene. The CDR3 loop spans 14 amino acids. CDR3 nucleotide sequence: TGTGCCAGCAGCCAACGGGGGCGACGCTATGGCTACACCTTC. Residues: CASSQRGRRYGYTF.

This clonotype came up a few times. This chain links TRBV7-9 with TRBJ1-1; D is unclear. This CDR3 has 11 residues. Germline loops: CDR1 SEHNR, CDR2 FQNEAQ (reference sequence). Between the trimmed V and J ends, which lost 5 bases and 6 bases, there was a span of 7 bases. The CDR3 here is CASSLQSEAFF. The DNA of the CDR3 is TGTGCCAGCAGCCTCCAATCTGAAGCTTTCTTT.

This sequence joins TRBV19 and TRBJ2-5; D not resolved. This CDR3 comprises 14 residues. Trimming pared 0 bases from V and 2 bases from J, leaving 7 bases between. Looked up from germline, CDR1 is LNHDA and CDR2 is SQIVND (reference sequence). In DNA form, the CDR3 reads TGTGCCAGTAGTATAGATGGGTTACAAGAGACCCAGTACTTC. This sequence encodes CASSIDGLQETQYF.

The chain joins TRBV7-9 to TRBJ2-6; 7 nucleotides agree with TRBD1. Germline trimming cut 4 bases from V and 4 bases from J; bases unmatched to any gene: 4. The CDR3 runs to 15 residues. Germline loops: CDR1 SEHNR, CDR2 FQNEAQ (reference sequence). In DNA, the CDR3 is TGTGCCAGCAGCTCCACAGGGGTCGGGGCCAACGTCCTGACTTTC. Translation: CASSSTGVGANVLTF.

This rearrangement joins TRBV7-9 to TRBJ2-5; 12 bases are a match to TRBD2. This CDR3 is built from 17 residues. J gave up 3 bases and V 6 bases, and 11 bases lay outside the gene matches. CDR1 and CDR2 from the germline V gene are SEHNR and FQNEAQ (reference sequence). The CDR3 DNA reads TGTGCCAGCAGGTTCTACCCGGGACTAGCGGGCGAAGAGACCCAGTACTTC. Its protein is CASRFYPGLAGEETQYF.

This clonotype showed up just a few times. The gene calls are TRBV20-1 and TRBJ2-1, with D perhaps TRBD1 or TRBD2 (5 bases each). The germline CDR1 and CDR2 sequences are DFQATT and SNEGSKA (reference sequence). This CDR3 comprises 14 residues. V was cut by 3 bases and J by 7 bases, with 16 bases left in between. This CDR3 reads CSASQPGPRNEQFF. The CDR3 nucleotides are TGCAGTGCTAGCCAGCCGGGGCCTCGGAATGAGCAGTTCTTC.

Here the CDR3 reads CASSFGDNQPQHF. The CDR3 coding sequence is TGTGCCAGCAGTTTCGGGGATAATCAGCCCCAGCATTTT. V usage is TRBV12-3 or TRBV12-4 and J usage is TRBJ1-5; D unclear. This CDR3 contains 13 residues. Trimming pared 3 bases from V and 4 bases from J, leaving 7 bases between.

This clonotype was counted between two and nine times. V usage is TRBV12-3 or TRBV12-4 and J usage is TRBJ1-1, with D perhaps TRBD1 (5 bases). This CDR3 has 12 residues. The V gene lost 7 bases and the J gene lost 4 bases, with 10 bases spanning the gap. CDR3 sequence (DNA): TGTGCCAGCAAATCAAGGGGCACTGAAGCTTTCTTT. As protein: CASKSRGTEAFF.

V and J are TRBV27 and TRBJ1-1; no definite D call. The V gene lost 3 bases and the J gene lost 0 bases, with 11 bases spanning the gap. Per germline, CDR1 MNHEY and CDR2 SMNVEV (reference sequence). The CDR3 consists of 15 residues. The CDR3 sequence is CASSLTGFMNTEAFF. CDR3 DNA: TGTGCCAGCAGTTTGACGGGTTTCATGAACACTGAAGCTTTCTTT.

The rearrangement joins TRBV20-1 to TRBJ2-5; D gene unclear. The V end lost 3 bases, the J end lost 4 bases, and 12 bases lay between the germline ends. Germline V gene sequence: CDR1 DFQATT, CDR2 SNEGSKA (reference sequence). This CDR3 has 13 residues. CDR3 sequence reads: CSARKTPGETQYF. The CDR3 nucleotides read TGCAGTGCTAGGAAAACGCCGGGAGAGACCCAGTACTTC.

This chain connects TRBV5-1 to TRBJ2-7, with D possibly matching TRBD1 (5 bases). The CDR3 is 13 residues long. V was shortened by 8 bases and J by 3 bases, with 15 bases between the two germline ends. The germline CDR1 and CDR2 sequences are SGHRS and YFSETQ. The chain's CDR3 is CARPQTERYEQYF. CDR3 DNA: TGCGCCAGGCCCCAGACAGAGCGCTACGAGCAGTACTTC.

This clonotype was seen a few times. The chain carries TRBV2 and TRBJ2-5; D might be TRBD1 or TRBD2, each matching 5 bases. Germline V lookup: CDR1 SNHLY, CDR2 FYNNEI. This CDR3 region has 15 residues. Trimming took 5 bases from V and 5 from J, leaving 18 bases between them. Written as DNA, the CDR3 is TGTGCCAGCAGTTCCGAGGGGCCTAGCTATGAGACCCAGTACTTC. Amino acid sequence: CASSSEGPSYETQYF.

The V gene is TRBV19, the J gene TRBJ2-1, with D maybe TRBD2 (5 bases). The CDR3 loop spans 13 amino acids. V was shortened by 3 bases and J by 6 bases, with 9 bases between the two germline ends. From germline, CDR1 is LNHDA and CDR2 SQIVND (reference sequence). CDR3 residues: CASSMRVSNEQFF. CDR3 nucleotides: TGTGCCAGTAGTATGAGGGTCTCCAATGAGCAGTTCTTC. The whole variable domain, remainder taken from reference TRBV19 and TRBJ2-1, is DGGITQSPKYLFRKEGQNVTLSCEQNLNHDAMYWYRQDPGQGLRLIYYSQIVNDFQKGDIAEGYSVSREKKESFPLTVTSAQKNPTAFYLCASSMRVSNEQFFGPGTRLTVL.

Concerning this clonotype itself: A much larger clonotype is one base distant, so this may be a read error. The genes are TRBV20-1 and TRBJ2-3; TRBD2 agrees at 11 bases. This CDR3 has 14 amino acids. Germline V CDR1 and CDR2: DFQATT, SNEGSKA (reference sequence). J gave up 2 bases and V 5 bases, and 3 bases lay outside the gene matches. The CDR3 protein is CSAGGLAVTDTQYF. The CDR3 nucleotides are TGCAGTGCTGGGGGACTAGCGGTCACAGATACGCAGTATTTT.

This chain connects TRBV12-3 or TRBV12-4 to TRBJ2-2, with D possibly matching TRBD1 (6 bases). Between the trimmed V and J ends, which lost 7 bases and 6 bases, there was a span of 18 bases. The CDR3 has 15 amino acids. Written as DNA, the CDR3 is TGTGCCAGCAACCTGGCCACAGGGTCGGCCGGGGAGCTGTTTTTT. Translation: CASNLATGSAGELFF.

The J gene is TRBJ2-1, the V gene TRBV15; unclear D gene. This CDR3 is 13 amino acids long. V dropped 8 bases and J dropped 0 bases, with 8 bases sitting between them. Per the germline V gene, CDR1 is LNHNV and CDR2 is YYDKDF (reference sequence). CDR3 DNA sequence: TGTGCCACCGGAGATCTCTCCTACAATGAGCAGTTCTTC. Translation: CATGDLSYNEQFF.

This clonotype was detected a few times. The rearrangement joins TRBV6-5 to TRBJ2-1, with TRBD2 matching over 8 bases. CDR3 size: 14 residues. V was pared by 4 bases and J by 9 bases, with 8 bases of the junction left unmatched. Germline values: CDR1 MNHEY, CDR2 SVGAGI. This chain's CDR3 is CASSSSGRSVEQFF. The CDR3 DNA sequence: TGTGCCAGCAGTTCCAGCGGGAGATCCGTTGAGCAGTTCTTC.

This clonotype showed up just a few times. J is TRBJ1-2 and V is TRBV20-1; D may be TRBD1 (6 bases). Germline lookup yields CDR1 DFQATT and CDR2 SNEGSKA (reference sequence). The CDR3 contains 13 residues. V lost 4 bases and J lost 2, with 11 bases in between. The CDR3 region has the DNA TGCAGTGCTATACGGACAGAGAACTATGGCTACACCTTC. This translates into CSAIRTENYGYTF.

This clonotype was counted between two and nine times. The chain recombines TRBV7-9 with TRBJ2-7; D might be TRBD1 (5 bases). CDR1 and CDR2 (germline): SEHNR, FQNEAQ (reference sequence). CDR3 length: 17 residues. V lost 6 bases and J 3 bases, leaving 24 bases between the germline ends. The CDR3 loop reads CASSDQKQVFGFYEQYF. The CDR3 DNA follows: TGTGCCAGCAGTGACCAGAAACAGGTCTTTGGCTTCTACGAGCAGTACTTC.

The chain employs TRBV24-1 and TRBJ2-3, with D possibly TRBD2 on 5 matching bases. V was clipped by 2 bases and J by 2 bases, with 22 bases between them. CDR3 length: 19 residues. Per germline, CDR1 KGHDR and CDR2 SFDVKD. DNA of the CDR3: TGTGCCACCAGTGATTCCGACCCGGTTAAAGGAGGTGTCACAGATACGCAGTATTTT. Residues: CATSDSDPVKGGVTDTQYF.